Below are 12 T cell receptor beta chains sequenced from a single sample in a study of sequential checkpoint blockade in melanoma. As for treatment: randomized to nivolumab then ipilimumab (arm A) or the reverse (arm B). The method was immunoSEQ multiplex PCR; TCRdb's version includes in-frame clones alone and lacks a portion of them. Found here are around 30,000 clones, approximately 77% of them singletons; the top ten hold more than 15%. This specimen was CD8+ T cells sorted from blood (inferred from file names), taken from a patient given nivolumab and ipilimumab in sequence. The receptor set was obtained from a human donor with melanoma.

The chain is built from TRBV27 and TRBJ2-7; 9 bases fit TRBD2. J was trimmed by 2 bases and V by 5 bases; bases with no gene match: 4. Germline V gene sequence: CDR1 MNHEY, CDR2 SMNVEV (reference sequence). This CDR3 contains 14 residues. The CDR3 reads CASSNLAGTYEQYF. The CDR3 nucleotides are TGTGCCAGCAGTAACCTAGCGGGAACCTACGAGCAGTACTTC.

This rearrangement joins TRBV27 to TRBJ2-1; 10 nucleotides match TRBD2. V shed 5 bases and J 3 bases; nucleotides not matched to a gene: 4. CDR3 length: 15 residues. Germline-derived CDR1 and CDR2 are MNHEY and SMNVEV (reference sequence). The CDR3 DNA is TGTGCCAGCAGTCCGACTAGCGGGTTCTACAATGAGCAGTTCTTC. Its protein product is CASSPTSGFYNEQFF.

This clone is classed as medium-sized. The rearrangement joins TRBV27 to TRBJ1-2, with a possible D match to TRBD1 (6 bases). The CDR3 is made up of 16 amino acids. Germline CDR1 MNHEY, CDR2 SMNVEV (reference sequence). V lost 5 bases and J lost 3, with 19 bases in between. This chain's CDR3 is CASSPLEGGVYYGYTF. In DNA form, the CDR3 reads TGTGCCAGCAGTCCGCTAGAGGGGGGGGTATACTATGGCTACACCTTC.

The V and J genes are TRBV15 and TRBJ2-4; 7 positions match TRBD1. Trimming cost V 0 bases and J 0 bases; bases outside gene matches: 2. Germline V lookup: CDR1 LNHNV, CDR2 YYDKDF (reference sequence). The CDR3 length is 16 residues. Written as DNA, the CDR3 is TGTGCCACCAGCAGAGAAGGGGGCGCAGCCAAAAACATTCAGTACTTC. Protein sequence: CATSREGGAAKNIQYF.

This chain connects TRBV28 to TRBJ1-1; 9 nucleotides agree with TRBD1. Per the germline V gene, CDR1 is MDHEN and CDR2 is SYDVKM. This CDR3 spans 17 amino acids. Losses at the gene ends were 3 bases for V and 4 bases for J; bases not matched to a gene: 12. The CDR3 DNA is TGTGCCAGCAGTTTCAGCCGGGACAGGGCAGGGAGCACTGAAGCTTTCTTT. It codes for CASSFSRDRAGSTEAFF.

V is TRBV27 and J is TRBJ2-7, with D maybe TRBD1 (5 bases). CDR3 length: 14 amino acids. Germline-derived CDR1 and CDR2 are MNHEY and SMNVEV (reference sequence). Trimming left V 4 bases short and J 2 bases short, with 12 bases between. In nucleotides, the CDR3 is TGTGCCAGCAGTTCTCCTGGACAACCCTACGAGCAGTACTTC. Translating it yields CASSSPGQPYEQYF.

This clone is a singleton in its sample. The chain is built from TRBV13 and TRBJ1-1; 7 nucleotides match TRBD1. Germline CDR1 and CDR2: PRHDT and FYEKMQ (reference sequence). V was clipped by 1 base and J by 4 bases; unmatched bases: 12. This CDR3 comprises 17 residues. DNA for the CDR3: TGTGCCAGCAGCTTAGTCCCCCCCCGGACAGGTCCCACTGAAGCTTTCTTT. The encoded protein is CASSLVPPRTGPTEAFF.

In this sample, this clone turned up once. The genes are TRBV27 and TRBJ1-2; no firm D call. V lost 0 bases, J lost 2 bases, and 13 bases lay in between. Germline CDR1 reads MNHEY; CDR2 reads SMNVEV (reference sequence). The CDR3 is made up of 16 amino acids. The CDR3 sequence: CASSLSMASFNYGYTF. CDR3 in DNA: TGTGCCAGCAGTTTATCGATGGCCTCATTCAACTATGGCTACACCTTC.

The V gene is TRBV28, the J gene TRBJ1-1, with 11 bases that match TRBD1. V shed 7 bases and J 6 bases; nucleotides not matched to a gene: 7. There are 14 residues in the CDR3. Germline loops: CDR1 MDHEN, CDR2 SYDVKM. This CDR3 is CASTQGQGAPEAFF. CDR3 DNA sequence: TGTGCCAGCACTCAAGGACAGGGGGCCCCTGAAGCTTTCTTT.

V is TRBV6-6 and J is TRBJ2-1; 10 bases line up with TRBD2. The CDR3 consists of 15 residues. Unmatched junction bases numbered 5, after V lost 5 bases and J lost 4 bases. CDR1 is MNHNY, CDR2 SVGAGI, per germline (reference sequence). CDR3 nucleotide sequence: TGTGCCAGCAGTCTACTAGCGGGAAAATACAATGAGCAGTTCTTC. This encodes CASSLLAGKYNEQFF.

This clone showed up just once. This CDR3 is CASSVLRGEQYF. CDR3 nucleotides: TGTGCCAGCAGCGTTCTTAGGGGCGAGCAGTACTTC. The genes are TRBV11-2 and TRBJ2-5; maybe TRBD1 (5 bases). Gene TRBJ2-7 matches the end of the DNA better, so the J call may be wrong. Germline lookup yields CDR1 SGHAT and CDR2 FQNNGV. The CDR3 has 12 residues.

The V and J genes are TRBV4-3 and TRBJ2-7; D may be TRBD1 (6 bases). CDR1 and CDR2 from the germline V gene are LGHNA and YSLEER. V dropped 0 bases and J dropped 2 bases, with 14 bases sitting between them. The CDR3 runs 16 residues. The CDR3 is CASSQEGHLPAYEQYF. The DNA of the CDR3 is TGCGCCAGCAGCCAAGAGGGACACCTCCCCGCCTACGAGCAGTACTTC.